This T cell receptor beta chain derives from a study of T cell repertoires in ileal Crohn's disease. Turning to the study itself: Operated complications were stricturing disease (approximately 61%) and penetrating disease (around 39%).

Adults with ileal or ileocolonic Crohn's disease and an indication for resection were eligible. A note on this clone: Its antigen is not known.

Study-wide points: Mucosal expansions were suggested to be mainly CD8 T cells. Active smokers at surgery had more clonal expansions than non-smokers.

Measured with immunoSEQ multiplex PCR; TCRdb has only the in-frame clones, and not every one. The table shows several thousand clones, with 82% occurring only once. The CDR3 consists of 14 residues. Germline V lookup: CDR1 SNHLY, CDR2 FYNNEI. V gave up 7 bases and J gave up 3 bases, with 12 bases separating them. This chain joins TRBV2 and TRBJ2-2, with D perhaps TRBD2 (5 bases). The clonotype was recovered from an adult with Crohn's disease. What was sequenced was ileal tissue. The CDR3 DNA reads TGTGCCAGCACCCCTGGGGAGTACACCGGGGAGCTGTTTTTT. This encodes CASTPGEYTGELFF.